This TCR beta chain emerged from a study of metastatic and nonmetastatic thyroid tumors. Study-wide points: Reports indicated that malignant thyroid tumors showed significantly higher TCR beta diversity than benign nodules did, in blood and tumor.

CDR1 and CDR2 (germline): SNHLY, FYNNEI. The V end lost 6 bases, the J end lost 9 bases, and 20 bases lay between the germline ends. The CDR3 consists of 14 residues. To note about this clone: Its antigen is currently unknown.

Using MiXCR, TCRdb re-called clones from the PCR reads. The repertoire holds 35,000 to 50,000 clones, 28% seen once, with 9.5% to 10% in the top ten. Before thyroid surgery, none of the patients had received any treatment. The source is a male donor with papillary thyroid cancer or a benign thyroid nodule (not recorded which). Some clones in this sample may be carry-over from other donors' samples. The genes are TRBV2 and TRBJ1-2, with a possible D match to TRBD1 (6 bases). Specimen: blood. DNA for the CDR3: TGTGCCAGCAGGGGACTGGGGGCAAGATATTGCTACACCTTC. Translating gives CASRGLGARYCYTF.